The 16 T cell receptor beta chains below were found in one sample sequenced in a study of cytomegalovirus exposure and HLA in healthy donors. Both 60 Vbeta primers and 13 Jbeta primers went into the PCR. Libraries were prepared by immunoSEQ multiplex PCR; TCRdb keeps only in-frame clonotypes and omits some of them. Altogether fewer than 250,000 clones are present, roughly 70% being singletons, with the ten largest covering about 1.9%. Sequencing was carried out using PBMCs. Every receptor here comes from a woman younger than 45 in good health and CMV-seronegative.

With regard to this clone: This likely traces to a read error, being one base from a far larger clone. The rearrangement uses TRBV7-9 and TRBJ2-1, with 7 bases matching TRBD2. The CDR3 sequence is 16 residues long. V lost 1 base to trimming and J lost 6 bases; unmatched junction nucleotides: 9. The germline V gene encodes CDR1 SEHNR and CDR2 FQNEAQ (reference sequence). The CDR3 spells CASSLDGTTTSNEQFF. The CDR3 region has the DNA TGTGCCAGCAGCTTAGACGGGACTACCACCTCCAATGAGCAGTTCTTC.

The chain links TRBV30 to TRBJ2-5, with 10 positions matching TRBD2. The CDR3 is 13 residues long. V shed 8 bases and J 5 bases; nucleotides not matched to a gene: 8. The germline V gene encodes CDR1 GTSNPN and CDR2 SVGIG (reference sequence). The CDR3 loop is CAQSGGASETQYF. CDR3 bases: TGTGCCCAGAGCGGGGGGGCATCGGAGACCCAGTACTTC.

This chain connects TRBV10-1 to TRBJ2-1; 13 bases align to TRBD2. V lost 6 bases and J lost 6; bases outside the gene matches: 5. The CDR3 extends over 15 amino acids. Germline assignment: CDR1 WNHNN and CDR2 SYGVQD (reference sequence). The CDR3: CASSHRLAGGNEQFF. The CDR3 bases are TGCGCCAGCAGCCATAGACTAGCGGGAGGCAATGAGCAGTTCTTC.

The chain uses TRBV12-5 and TRBJ1-1; TRBD1 might be the D (5 bases). This CDR3 is 17 amino acids long. Germline V gene sequence: CDR1 LGHNT, CDR2 FRNRAP. V was shortened by 3 bases and J by 0 bases, with 17 bases between the two germline ends. The DNA for the CDR3 is TGTGCTAGTGGTTTAGAGGACGGCGGGGCCTTGAACACTGAAGCTTTCTTT. This translates into CASGLEDGGALNTEAFF.

The chain has TRBV27 and TRBJ2-2, with a possible D match to TRBD1 (7 bases). The length of the CDR3 is 14 residues. Germline CDR1 reads MNHEY; CDR2 reads SMNVEV (reference sequence). V dropped 6 bases and J dropped 6 bases, with 14 bases sitting between them. Here the CDR3 reads CASRGGQQAGELFF. As DNA, the CDR3 is TGTGCCAGCAGGGGGGGACAGCAAGCCGGGGAGCTGTTTTTT.

The chain is built from TRBV6-6 and TRBJ2-4; a possible D gene is TRBD1 (7 bases). The CDR3 spans 16 residues. In germline, CDR1 is MNHNY, CDR2 SVGAGI (reference sequence). V gave up 6 bases and J gave up 4 bases, with 19 bases separating them. The CDR3 DNA is TGTGCCAGCAGCTTAGGGGGCGGGGTGGGGAAAAACATTCAGTACTTC. Protein sequence: CASSLGGGVGKNIQYF.

V gene TRBV11-3 combines with J gene TRBJ1-2, with D unclear. Deletions cut 5 bases from V and 0 bases from J, with 7 bases between. The CDR3 length is 13 residues. Looked up from germline, CDR1 is SGHNT and CDR2 is YENEEA. The CDR3, as DNA: TGTGCCAGCAGCCCTAACTCTAACTATGGCTACACCTTC. Translated: CASSPNSNYGYTF. The full variable domain, with the rest looked up from reference TRBV11-3 and TRBJ1-2, is EAGVVQSPRYKIIEKKQPVAFWCNPISGHNTLYWYLQNLGQGPELLIRYENEEAVDDSQLPKDRFSAERLKGVDSTLKIQPAELGDSAVYLCASSPNSNYGYTFGSGTRLTVV.

The chain links TRBV6-1 to TRBJ1-2; D gene ambiguous. CDR1 and CDR2 from the germline V gene are MNHNS and SASEGT. Trimming stripped 7 bases from V and 5 bases from J, with 11 bases between. CDR3 length equals 12 residues. CDR3 bases: TGTGCCAGCACCTCAGGCACATATGGCTACACCTTC. This encodes CASTSGTYGYTF.

The rearrangement links TRBV7-9 to TRBJ1-4; D gene ambiguous. Trimming removed 3 bases from V and 1 base from J, with 18 bases in between. The CDR3 has 18 residues. Germline V gene lookup returns CDR1 SEHNR and CDR2 FQNEAQ (reference sequence). CDR3 nucleotide sequence: TGTGCCAGCAGCTTGACCGGTGGATCGGGAAGAACTAATGAAAAACTGTTTTTT. Protein product: CASSLTGGSGRTNEKLFF. Full variable domain (rest looked up from reference TRBV7-9 and TRBJ1-4): DTGVSQNPRHKITKRGQNVTFRCDPISEHNRLYWYRQTLGQGPEFLTYFQNEAQLEKSRLLSDRFSAERPKGSFSTLEIQRTEQGDSAMYLCASSLTGGSGRTNEKLFFGSGTQLSVL.

This rearrangement joins TRBV11-2 to TRBJ2-7; D is possibly TRBD2 (6 bases). V was clipped by 5 bases and J by 3 bases, with 17 bases between them. Germline CDR1 is SGHAT and CDR2 is FQNNGV. The CDR3 runs to 15 residues. The CDR3 reads CASSGTQDGYYEQYF. DNA for the CDR3: TGTGCCAGCAGCGGGACTCAAGACGGATACTACGAGCAGTACTTC.

CDR3 DNA sequence: TGTGCCTGGAGTGTAAACACGGGGAATGAGCAGTTCTTC. It codes for CAWSVNTGNEQFF. V is TRBV30 and J is TRBJ2-1, with D maybe TRBD2 (5 bases). The CDR3 runs to 13 residues. V was pared by 0 bases and J by 7 bases, with 10 bases between. Germline V gene data show CDR1 as GTSNPN and CDR2 as SVGIG (reference sequence).

This chain uses TRBV30 with TRBJ1-4, with a possible D match to TRBD1 (5 bases). V lost 0 bases to trimming and J lost 0 bases, with 11 bases between them. Germline CDR1 reads GTSNPN; CDR2 reads SVGIG (reference sequence). The CDR3 loop spans 16 amino acids. Here the CDR3 DNA reads TGTGCCTGGAGTGTACAAGGGGCCCCAACTAATGAAAAACTGTTTTTT. This codes for CAWSVQGAPTNEKLFF.

This clone was picked up one time. The chain employs TRBV30 and TRBJ1-1; no clear D gene. The V end lost 2 bases, the J end lost 7 bases, and 11 bases lay between the germline ends. CDR3 length: 12 residues. Germline V gene data show CDR1 as GTSNPN and CDR2 as SVGIG (reference sequence). The CDR3 nucleotides are TGTGCCTGGAGTCGGAGGAATTTTGAAGCTTTCTTT. Translation gives CAWSRRNFEAFF.

The chain has TRBV6-5 and TRBJ1-1; D remains unclear. There are 16 residues in the CDR3. Germline loops: CDR1 MNHEY, CDR2 SVGAGI. V lost 0 bases to trimming and J lost 4 bases, with 15 bases between them. CDR3 coding DNA: TGTGCCAGCAGTTACTCGCGTAGCCGACTGGCCACTGAAGCTTTCTTT. It encodes CASSYSRSRLATEAFF.

This clone was picked up a small number of times. The V gene is TRBV27, the J gene TRBJ1-1; 8 nucleotides match TRBD1. The CDR3 is made up of 18 amino acids. CDR1 is MNHEY and CDR2 is SMNVEV in the germline V gene (reference sequence). V lost 5 bases to trimming and J lost 0 bases; unmatched junction nucleotides: 14. The CDR3 bases are TGTGCCAGCAGTACCCGGGGGCCACCCAGGGGGCTGAACACTGAAGCTTTCTTT. Protein sequence: CASSTRGPPRGLNTEAFF.

The chain joins TRBV6-5 to TRBJ1-2, with D perhaps TRBD1 (6 bases). Germline CDR1 and CDR2: MNHEY and SVGAGI. V gave up 6 bases and J gave up 8 bases, with 16 bases separating them. CDR3 length equals 13 residues. CDR3 in DNA: TGTGCCAGCAGGACAGGAGCCGTCTGGGGCTACACCTTC. Translated: CASRTGAVWGYTF.